The 10 T cell receptor beta chains below come from one sample, sequenced in a study of blood T cells in healthy people across ages. The authors ran a second PCR of about 6 to 11 cycles using a sample-barcoded 5' primer and a J-beta primer mix. TCRdb fed the 5' RACE reads into MiXCR, producing one record per CDR3 protein. The sample carries hundreds of thousands of distinct CDR3 sequences, 55% to 75% recorded once. The sample was blood. The receptors were gathered from a man aged 25-40 years in good health.

The chain links TRBV30 to TRBJ2-2; no reliable D call. With 0 bases removed from V and 5 bases from J, the gap between germline ends came to 10 bases. This CDR3 region has 14 residues. Germline V CDR1 and CDR2: GTSNPN, SVGIG (reference sequence). CDR3 sequence (DNA): TGTGCCTGGAGTGTACAGCCTAGGACCGGGGAGCTGTTTTTT. Its protein is CAWSVQPRTGELFF.

This rearrangement joins TRBV2 to TRBJ2-7, with 8 bases identical to TRBD1. This CDR3 spans 13 amino acids. Trimming removed 6 bases from V and 6 bases from J; junction bases left unmatched: 7. Germline CDR1 reads SNHLY; CDR2 reads FYNNEI. CDR3 region: CASSVDRVGEQYF. CDR3 DNA sequence: TGTGCCAGCAGCGTGGACAGGGTTGGCGAGCAGTACTTC.

The chain uses TRBV2 and TRBJ1-4; maybe TRBD1 (5 bases). Trimming took 8 bases from V and 1 from J, leaving 14 bases between them. The CDR3 is 15 residues long. The V gene's germline CDR1 is SNHLY and CDR2 FYNNEI. CDR3 protein: CASSVPGGTNEKLFF. The CDR3 bases are TGTGCCAGCTCCGTTCCGGGGGGAACTAATGAAAAACTGTTTTTT.

This chain connects TRBV18 to TRBJ2-5; 10 bases match TRBD2. Germline values: CDR1 KGHSH, CDR2 LQKENI. The CDR3 loop spans 17 amino acids. V lost 3 bases to trimming and J lost 1 base; unmatched junction nucleotides: 8. CDR3 bases: TGTGCCAGCTCACCGAGGACTAGCGGAGAAATCCAAGAGACCCAGTACTTC. Encoded protein: CASSPRTSGEIQETQYF.

This chain joins TRBV14 and TRBJ2-1; 16 bases line up with TRBD2. Per the germline V gene, CDR1 is SGHDN and CDR2 is FVKESK. Germline trimming cut 3 bases from V and 6 bases from J; bases unmatched to any gene: 5. The CDR3 is 17 residues long. CDR3 nucleotide sequence: TGTGCCAGCAGCCAGGGACTAGCGGGAGGGCCCGTCAATGAGCAGTTCTTC. Amino acid sequence: CASSQGLAGGPVNEQFF.

This sequence joins TRBV5-5 and TRBJ2-3, with D tentatively TRBD1 or TRBD2 (5 bases each). This CDR3 has 12 residues. Germline V CDR1 and CDR2: SGHKS, YYEKEE (reference sequence). V lost 4 bases and J 8 bases, leaving 11 bases between the germline ends. The CDR3 DNA reads TGTGCCAGCAGCACGTGGGGGTCTACGCAGTATTTT. Protein: CASSTWGSTQYF.

The chain employs TRBV4-3 and TRBJ2-7, with 9 bases fitting TRBD1. The CDR3 runs to 16 residues. The junction had 10 bases not matched to a gene; V was cut back by 1 base and J by 6 bases. The germline gives CDR1 LGHNA, CDR2 YSLEER. The CDR3 here is CASSQAPGTGSGEQYF. DNA for the CDR3: TGCGCCAGCAGCCAAGCACCCGGGACAGGGAGTGGCGAGCAGTACTTC.

A note on this clonotype: A junction end diverges from the germline sequence, so it may reflect a read error. The V gene is TRBV5-8, the J gene TRBJ2-5; D uncertain. Germline V CDR1 and CDR2: SGHTS, YDEGEE. The CDR3 runs 12 residues. The CDR3 nucleotides are TGTGCCACCAGCAACCAGAAAGAGACCCAGTACTTC. It is translated as CATSNQKETQYF.

This clonotype was detected only once. The rearrangement uses TRBV4-1 and TRBJ1-2, with TRBD1 as a possible D gene (5 bases). The CDR3 consists of 16 residues. Per the germline V gene, CDR1 is MGHRA and CDR2 is YSYEKL. V was shortened by 0 bases and J by 8 bases, with 19 bases between the two germline ends. The CDR3 bases are TGCGCCAGCAGCCAAGAGTTATCGGGACCCCCGAGAGGCTACACCTTC. It codes for CASSQELSGPPRGYTF.

The genes are TRBV20-1 and TRBJ2-1, with TRBD2 identical over 7 bases. This CDR3 comprises 12 residues. Per the germline V gene, CDR1 is DFQATT and CDR2 is SNEGSKA (reference sequence). V shed 1 base, J shed 10 bases, and the junction held 4 bases outside the gene matches. DNA for the CDR3: TGCAGTGCTAGAGCTCCGGGACTAGAGCAGTTCTTC. Its protein is CSARAPGLEQFF.